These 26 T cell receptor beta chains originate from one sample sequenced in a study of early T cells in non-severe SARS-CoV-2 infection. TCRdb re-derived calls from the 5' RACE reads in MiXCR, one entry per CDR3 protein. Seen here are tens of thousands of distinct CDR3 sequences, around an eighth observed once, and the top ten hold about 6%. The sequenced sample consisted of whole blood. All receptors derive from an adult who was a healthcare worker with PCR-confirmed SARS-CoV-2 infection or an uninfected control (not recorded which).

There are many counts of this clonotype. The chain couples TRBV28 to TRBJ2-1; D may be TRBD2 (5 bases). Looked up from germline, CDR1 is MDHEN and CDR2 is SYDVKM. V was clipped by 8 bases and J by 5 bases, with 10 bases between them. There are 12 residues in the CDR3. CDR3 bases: TGTGCCAGCTCATTGCGGGACAATGAGCAGTTCTTC. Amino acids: CASSLRDNEQFF.

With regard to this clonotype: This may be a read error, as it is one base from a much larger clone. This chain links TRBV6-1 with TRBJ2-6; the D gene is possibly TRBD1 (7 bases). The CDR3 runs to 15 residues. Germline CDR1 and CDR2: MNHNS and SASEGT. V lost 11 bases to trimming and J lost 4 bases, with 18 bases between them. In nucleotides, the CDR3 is TGTGCCTGCAAGGAGGGGGCGTCCGGGGCCAACGTCCTGACTTTC. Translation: CACKEGASGANVLTF.

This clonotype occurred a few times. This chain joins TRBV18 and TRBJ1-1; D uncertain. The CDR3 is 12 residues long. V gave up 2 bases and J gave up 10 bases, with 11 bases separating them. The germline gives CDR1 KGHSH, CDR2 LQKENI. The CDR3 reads CASSPDVEGAFF. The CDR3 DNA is TGTGCCAGCTCACCAGACGTTGAGGGAGCTTTCTTT.

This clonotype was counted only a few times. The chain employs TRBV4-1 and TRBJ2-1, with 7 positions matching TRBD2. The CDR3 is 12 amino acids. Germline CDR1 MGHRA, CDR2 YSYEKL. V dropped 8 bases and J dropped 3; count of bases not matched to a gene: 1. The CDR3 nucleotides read TGCGCCAGCCGCGGGAGCTACAATGAGCAGTTCTTC. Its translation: CASRGSYNEQFF.

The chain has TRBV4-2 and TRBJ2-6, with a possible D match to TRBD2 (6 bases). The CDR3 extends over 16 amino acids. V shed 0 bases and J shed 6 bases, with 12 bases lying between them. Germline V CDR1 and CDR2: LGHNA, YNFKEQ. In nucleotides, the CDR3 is TGTGCCAGCAGCCAAGAGATGGGGGGTGAGGCCAACGTCCTGACTTTC. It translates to CASSQEMGGEANVLTF.

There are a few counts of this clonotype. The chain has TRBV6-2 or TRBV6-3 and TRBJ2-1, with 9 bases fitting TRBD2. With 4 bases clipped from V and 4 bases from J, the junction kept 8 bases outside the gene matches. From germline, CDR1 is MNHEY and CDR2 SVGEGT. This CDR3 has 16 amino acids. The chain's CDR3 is CASSSSAGGRYNEQFF. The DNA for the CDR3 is TGTGCCAGCAGTTCATCAGCGGGAGGACGATACAATGAGCAGTTCTTC.

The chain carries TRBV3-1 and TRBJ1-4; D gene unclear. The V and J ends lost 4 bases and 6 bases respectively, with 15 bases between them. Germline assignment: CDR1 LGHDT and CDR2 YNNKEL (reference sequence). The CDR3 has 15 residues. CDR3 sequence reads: CASSPTASWDEKLFF. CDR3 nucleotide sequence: TGTGCCAGCAGCCCGACCGCCTCCTGGGATGAAAAACTGTTTTTT.

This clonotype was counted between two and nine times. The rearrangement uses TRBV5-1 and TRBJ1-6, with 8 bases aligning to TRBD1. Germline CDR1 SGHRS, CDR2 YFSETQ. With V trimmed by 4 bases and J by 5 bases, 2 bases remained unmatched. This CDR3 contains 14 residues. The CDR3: CASSETGDNSPLHF. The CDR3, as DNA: TGCGCCAGCAGCGAGACAGGGGATAATTCACCCCTCCACTTT.

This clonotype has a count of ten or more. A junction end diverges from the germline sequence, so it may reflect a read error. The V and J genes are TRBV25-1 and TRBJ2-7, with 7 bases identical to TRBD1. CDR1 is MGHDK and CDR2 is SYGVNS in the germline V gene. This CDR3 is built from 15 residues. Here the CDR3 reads CASSEYNRGTYEQYF. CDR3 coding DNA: TGTGCCAGCAGCGAATATAACAGGGGAACCTACGAGCAGTACTTC.

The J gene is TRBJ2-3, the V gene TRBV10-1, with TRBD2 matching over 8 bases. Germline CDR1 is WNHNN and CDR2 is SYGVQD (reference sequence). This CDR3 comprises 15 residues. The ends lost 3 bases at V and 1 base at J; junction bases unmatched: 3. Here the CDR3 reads CASSDGLAGTDTQYF. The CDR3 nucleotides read TGCGCCAGCAGTGATGGACTAGCCGGCACAGATACGCAGTATTTT.

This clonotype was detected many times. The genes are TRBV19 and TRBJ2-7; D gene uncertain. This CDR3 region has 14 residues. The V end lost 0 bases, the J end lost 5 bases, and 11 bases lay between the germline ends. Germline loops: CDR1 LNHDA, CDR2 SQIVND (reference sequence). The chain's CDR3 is CASSIDSPWDEQYF. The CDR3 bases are TGTGCCAGTAGTATAGACAGCCCCTGGGACGAGCAGTACTTC.

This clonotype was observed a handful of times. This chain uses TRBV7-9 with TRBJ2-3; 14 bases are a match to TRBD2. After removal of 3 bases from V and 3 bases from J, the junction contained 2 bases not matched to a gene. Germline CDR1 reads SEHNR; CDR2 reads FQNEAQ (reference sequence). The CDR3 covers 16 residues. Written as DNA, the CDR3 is TGTGCCAGCAGCTTCGGGACTAGCGGGAGTACAGATACGCAGTATTTT. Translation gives CASSFGTSGSTDTQYF.

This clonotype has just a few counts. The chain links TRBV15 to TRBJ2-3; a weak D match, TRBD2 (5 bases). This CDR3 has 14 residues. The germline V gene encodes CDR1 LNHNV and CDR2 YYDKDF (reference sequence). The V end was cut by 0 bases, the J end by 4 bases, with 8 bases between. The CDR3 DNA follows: TGTGCCACCAGCAGAGATAAGGAGGCAGATACGCAGTATTTT. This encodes CATSRDKEADTQYF.

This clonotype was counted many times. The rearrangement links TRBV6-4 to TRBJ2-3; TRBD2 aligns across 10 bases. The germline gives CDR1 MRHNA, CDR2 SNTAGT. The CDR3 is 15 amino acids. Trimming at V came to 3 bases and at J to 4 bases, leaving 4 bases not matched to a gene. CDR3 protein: CASSEAGGTADTQYF. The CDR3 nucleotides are TGTGCCAGCAGTGAAGCGGGAGGGACCGCAGATACGCAGTATTTT.

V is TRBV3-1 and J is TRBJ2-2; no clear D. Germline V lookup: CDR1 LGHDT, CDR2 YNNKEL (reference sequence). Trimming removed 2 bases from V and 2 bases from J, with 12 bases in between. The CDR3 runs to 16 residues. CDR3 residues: CASSQPTIDNTGELFF. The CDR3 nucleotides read TGTGCCAGCAGCCAACCGACAATTGATAACACCGGGGAGCTGTTTTTT.

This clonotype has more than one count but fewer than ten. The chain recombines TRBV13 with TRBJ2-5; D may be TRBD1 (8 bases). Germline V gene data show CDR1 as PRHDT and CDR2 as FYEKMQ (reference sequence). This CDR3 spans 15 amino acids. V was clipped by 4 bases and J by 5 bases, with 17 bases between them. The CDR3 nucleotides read TGTGCCAGCAGCTCTGCTACAGGGGGGGCGGAGACCCAGTACTTC. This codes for CASSSATGGAETQYF.

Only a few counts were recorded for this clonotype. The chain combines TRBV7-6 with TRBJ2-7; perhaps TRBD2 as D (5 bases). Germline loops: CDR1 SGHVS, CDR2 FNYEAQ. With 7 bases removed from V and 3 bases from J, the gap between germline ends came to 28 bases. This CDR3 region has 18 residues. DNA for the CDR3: TGTGCCAGCACCCACCCCCCGAGGGCAGCAAGCAGGAACTACGAGCAGTACTTC. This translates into CASTHPPRAASRNYEQYF.

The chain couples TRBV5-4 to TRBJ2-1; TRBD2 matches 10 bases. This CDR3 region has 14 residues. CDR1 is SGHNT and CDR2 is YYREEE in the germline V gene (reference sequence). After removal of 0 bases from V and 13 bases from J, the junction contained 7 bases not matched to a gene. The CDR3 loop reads CASSLASSGSLQFF. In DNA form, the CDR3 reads TGTGCCAGCAGCTTGGCCTCTAGCGGGAGCCTCCAGTTCTTC.

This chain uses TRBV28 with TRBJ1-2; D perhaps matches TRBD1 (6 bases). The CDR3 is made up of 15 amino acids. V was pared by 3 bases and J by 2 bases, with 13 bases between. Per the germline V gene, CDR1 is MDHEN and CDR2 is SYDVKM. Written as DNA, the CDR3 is TGTGCCAGCAGTTTCCCGACCGGACAGAACTATGGCTACACCTTC. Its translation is CASSFPTGQNYGYTF.

For the CDR3, the DNA is TGTGCCAGCAGCCAAAATTTGGGTATAAGTCCCCACTCCTACAATGAGCAGTTCTTC. Its translation: CASSQNLGISPHSYNEQFF. V and J are TRBV3-1 and TRBJ2-1, with no clear D. There are 19 residues in the CDR3. Germline V gene sequence: CDR1 LGHDT, CDR2 YNNKEL (reference sequence). Trimming removed 2 bases from V and 0 bases from J, with 20 bases in between.

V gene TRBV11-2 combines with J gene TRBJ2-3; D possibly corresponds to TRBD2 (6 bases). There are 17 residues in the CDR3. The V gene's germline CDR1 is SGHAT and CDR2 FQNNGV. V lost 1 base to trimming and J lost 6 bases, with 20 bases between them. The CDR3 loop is CASSLAPAGGYSDTQYF. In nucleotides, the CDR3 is TGTGCCAGCAGCTTAGCTCCGGCTGGGGGGTATTCGGATACGCAGTATTTT.

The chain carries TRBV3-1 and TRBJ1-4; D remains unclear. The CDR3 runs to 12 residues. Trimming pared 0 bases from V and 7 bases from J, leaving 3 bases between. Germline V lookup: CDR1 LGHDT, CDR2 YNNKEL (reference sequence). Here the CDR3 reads CASSQDREKLFF. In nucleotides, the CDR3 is TGTGCCAGCAGCCAAGATCGTGAAAAACTGTTTTTT.

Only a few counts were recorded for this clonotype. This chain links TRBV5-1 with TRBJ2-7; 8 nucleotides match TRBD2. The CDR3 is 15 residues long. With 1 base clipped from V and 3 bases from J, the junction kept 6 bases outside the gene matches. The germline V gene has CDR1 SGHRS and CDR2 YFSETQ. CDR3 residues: CASSLTLAGHYEQYF. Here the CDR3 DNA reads TGCGCCAGCAGCTTGACGTTAGCGGGACACTACGAGCAGTACTTC.

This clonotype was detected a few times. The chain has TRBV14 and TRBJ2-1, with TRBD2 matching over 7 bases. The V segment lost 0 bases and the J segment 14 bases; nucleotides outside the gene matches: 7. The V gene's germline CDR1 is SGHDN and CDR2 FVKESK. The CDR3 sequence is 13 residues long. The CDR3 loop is CASSQDRTSSEFF. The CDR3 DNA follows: TGTGCCAGCAGCCAAGATAGGACTAGTTCCGAGTTCTTC.

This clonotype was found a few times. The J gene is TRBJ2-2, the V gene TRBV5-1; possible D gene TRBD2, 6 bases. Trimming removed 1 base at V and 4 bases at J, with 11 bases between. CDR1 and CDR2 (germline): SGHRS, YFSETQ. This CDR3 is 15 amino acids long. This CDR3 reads CASSLLDGGTGELFF. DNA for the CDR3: TGCGCCAGCAGCTTGCTTGACGGGGGCACCGGGGAGCTGTTTTTT.

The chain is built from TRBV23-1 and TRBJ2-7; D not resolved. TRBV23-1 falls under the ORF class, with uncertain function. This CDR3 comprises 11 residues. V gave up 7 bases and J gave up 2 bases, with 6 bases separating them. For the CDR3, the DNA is TGCGCCAGCACTAGAACCTACGAGCAGTACTTC. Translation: CASTRTYEQYF.